This TCR beta chain was identified in a study of T cells in Graves' hyperthyroidism and ophthalmopathy. Whole-study results and caveats: Patients with ophthalmopathy were separated from those with stable hyperthyroidism by a 13 V-J model.

About this clonotype: Its antigen is as yet unknown.

Across 18 months, stable Graves' hyperthyroidism was marked by no progression to ophthalmopathy. Authors of the study amplified TCR beta CDR3 regions from RNA transcripts. RT-PCR in the first round (using the HTBI primer set) targeted the TCR CDR3. Each CDR3 protein gets one entry after TCRdb re-called the multiplex PCR reads with MiXCR. The sample lists a few hundred thousand distinct CDR3 sequences; around 14% were seen once. The CDR3 is 16 residues long. J was trimmed by 3 bases and V by 3 bases; bases with no gene match: 9. Germline CDR1 and CDR2: SGHVS and FQNEAQ. This clonotype was obtained from a woman between 18 and 30 years old with Graves' hyperthyroidism. The specimen was blood. The V and J genes are TRBV7-8 and TRBJ2-7; TRBD1 matches 9 bases. CDR3 DNA: TGTGCCAGCAGCTTTTATCCGGGACAGGGAGACTACGAGCAGTACTTC. This codes for CASSFYPGQGDYEQYF.